This is a list of T cell receptor beta chains from one sample in a study of blood T cell repertoires in COVID-19. TCRdb keeps only in-frame clones here, not all; method: immunoSEQ multiplex PCR. The sample has over 25,000 clones; around 83% are singletons. The specimen was peripheral blood. Receptor source: a human donor in a cohort sampled during active COVID-19. CDR3s include the opening cysteine and the closing phenylalanine or tryptophan. D genes are given only for firm matches. Clone size is given for some rows only: seen once, a few or many times, or a class if the clone is expanded.

v_call,j_call,cdr3_length,clone_size,d_call,cdr3_aa,cdr3_nt
TRBV25-1,TRBJ1-4,17,.,TRBD1,CASSELPGPSGGEKLFF,TGTGCCAGCAGTGAACTCCCGGGACCCTCAGGGGGTGAAAAACTGTTTTTT
TRBV29-1,TRBJ1-2,9,.,.,CSVCSKSFF,TGCAGCGTGTGCTCGAAAAGCTTCTTC
TRBV5-1,TRBJ2-3,17,.,TRBD2,CASSTGTSAYLTDTQYF,TGCGCCAGCTCAACCGGGACTAGCGCCTATCTCACAGATACGCAGTATTTT
TRBV27,TRBJ2-1,17,.,TRBD2,CASSPILAGGFYNEQFF,TGTGCCAGCAGCCCGATCCTAGCGGGAGGATTTTACAATGAGCAGTTCTTC
TRBV5-4,TRBJ2-5,15,once,.,CASSLERGMSGTQYF,TGTGCCAGCAGCTTGGAGAGAGGGATGAGCGGGACCCAGTACTTC
TRBV5-8,TRBJ2-7,13,.,.,CASSLFNSYEQYF,TGTGCCAGCAGCTTATTCAACTCCTACGAGCAGTACTTC
TRBV6-6,TRBJ1-2,12,.,.,CASSKQGNGYTF,TGTGCCAGCAGCAAACAGGGTAATGGCTACACCTTC
TRBV6-1,TRBJ1-5,12,.,.,CASSENYQPQHF,TGTGCCAGCAGTGAAAACTATCAGCCCCAGCATTTT
TRBV6-5,TRBJ2-2,14,.,.,CASRRTAHTGELFF,TGTGCCAGCAGAAGGACAGCTCACACCGGGGAGCTGTTTTTT
TRBV12-5,TRBJ2-3,15,.,.,CASGFGQGRVDTQYF,TGTGCTAGTGGTTTTGGCCAGGGTAGGGTAGATACGCAGTATTTT
TRBV29-1,TRBJ2-2,15,.,.,CSVEDPAGRTGELFF,TGCAGCGTTGAAGATCCCGCGGGTCGGACCGGGGAGCTGTTTTTT
TRBV6-6,TRBJ2-5,15,.,TRBD2,CASRPEWRGKETQYF,TGTGCCAGCAGACCCGAATGGCGGGGGAAAGAGACCCAGTACTTC
TRBV7-2,TRBJ2-5,14,once,TRBD1,CASSHGQGEETQYF,TGTGCCAGCAGCCACGGGCAGGGGGAGGAGACCCAGTACTTC
TRBV2,TRBJ2-5,11,.,.,CASSGSETQYF,TGTGCCAGCTCCGGGTCAGAGACCCAGTACTTC
TRBV7-9,TRBJ2-3,15,.,TRBD2,CASSSLAGEADTQYF,TGTGCCAGCAGCTCCCTAGCGGGAGAGGCAGATACGCAGTATTTT
TRBV6-5,TRBJ2-2,15,.,TRBD1,CASSSTGGRSGELFF,TGTGCCAGCAGTTCAACAGGGGGCAGATCCGGGGAGCTGTTTTTT
TRBV9,TRBJ1-2,13,.,.,CASSAGDRYGYTF,TGTGCCAGCAGCGCAGGGGATAGGTATGGCTACACCTTC
TRBV30,TRBJ2-3,14,.,TRBD2,CAQSSGGGGVTQYF,TGTGCCCAGAGCTCGGGGGGGGGCGGCGTTACGCAGTATTTT
TRBV5-6,TRBJ2-7,18,.,TRBD1,CASSFPQYGTGGPYEQYF,TGTGCCAGCAGCTTCCCACAGTACGGGACAGGGGGCCCCTACGAGCAGTACTTC
TRBV12-5,TRBJ2-3,16,once,TRBD2,CASGLIPTSGTDTQYF,TGTGCTAGTGGTTTGATACCGACTAGCGGGACAGATACGCAGTATTTT
TRBV18,TRBJ2-3,17,.,TRBD2,CASSAGTSGRTGDTQYF,TGTGCCAGCTCGGCCGGGACTAGCGGGAGAACGGGGGATACGCAGTATTTT
TRBV2,TRBJ2-7,14,.,TRBD2,CASRDGGGSYEQYF,TGTGCCAGCAGGGACGGGGGGGGCTCCTACGAGCAGTACTTC
TRBV10-1,TRBJ2-1,15,.,.,CASSLDSSSYNEQFF,TGCGCCAGCAGCTTAGACAGCAGCTCCTACAATGAGCAGTTCTTC
TRBV25-1,TRBJ2-5,14,.,.,CASSEFGGQETQYF,TGTGCCAGCAGTGAATTCGGCGGCCAAGAGACCCAGTACTTC
TRBV6-1,TRBJ1-6,15,few,.,CASSESQGLGSPLHF,TGTGCCAGCAGTGAGTCGCAGGGTTTAGGTTCACCCCTCCACTTT
TRBV6-1,TRBJ2-2,21,.,.,CASSEALGPRGANTNTGELFF,TGTGCCAGCAGTGAAGCGCTGGGACCCCGGGGGGCCAACACGAACACCGGGGAGCTGTTTTTT
TRBV4-1,TRBJ2-2,15,.,.,CASSPKGGRTGELFF,TGCGCCAGCAGCCCGAAGGGGGGGAGGACCGGGGAGCTGTTTTTT
TRBV3-1/TRBV3-2,TRBJ2-5,16,.,TRBD2,CASSPTSGGALETQYF,TGTGCCAGCAGCCCAACTAGCGGGGGGGCCTTAGAGACCCAGTACTTC
TRBV2,TRBJ2-5,14,.,TRBD2,CASNTASGRGTQYF,TGTGCCAGCAACACGGCTAGCGGCCGGGGGACCCAGTACTTC
TRBV27,TRBJ1-2,17,.,TRBD1,CASSLRGQGALAHGYTF,TGTGCCAGCAGTTTAAGGGGACAGGGCGCTTTGGCACATGGCTACACCTTC
TRBV7-8,TRBJ2-7,15,.,TRBD2,CASAALAVSSYEQYF,TGTGCTTCGGCGGCACTAGCGGTTAGCTCCTACGAGCAGTACTTC
TRBV21-1,TRBJ1-5,17,.,.,CASSKSLMTGIDQLQHF,TGTGCCAGCAGCAAATCTTTAATGACAGGAATCGATCAGCTCCAGCATTTT
TRBV28,TRBJ2-3,15,once,.,CASSFLPDGTDTQYF,TGTGCCAGCAGTTTCCTCCCTGACGGGACAGATACGCAGTATTTT
TRBV11-2,TRBJ2-1,13,.,.,CASSTAGFNEQFF,TGTGCCAGCAGCACAGCTGGATTCAATGAGCAGTTCTTC
TRBV4-1,TRBJ2-2,18,.,.,CASSLPVPRDSNTGELFF,TGCGCCAGCAGCCTACCCGTCCCCAGGGACTCGAACACCGGGGAGCTGTTTTTT
TRBV6-1,TRBJ2-3,16,.,TRBD1,CASSEIYRGHTDTQYF,TGTGCCAGCAGTGAAATTTACAGGGGGCACACAGATACGCAGTATTTT
TRBV11-2,TRBJ2-7,14,.,.,CASSRVRGEYEQYF,TGTGCCAGTTCGCGAGTAAGGGGCGAATACGAGCAGTACTTC
TRBV9,TRBJ1-5,19,.,.,CASSVVGIDRSPFNQPQHF,TGTGCCAGCAGCGTAGTTGGGATCGACAGGAGCCCTTTTAATCAGCCCCAGCATTTT
TRBV7-9,TRBJ2-7,14,.,.,CASSLGLGVNEQYF,TGTGCCAGCAGCTTAGGCCTAGGCGTCAACGAGCAGTACTTC
TRBV18,TRBJ1-1,16,.,TRBD1,CASSPRKLGQGAEAFF,TGTGCCAGCTCACCACGAAAATTGGGACAGGGCGCTGAAGCTTTCTTT
TRBV30,TRBJ1-6,18,.,.,CAWSVHVGGLRRDSPLHF,TGTGCCTGGAGTGTACACGTGGGGGGTCTTCGAAGAGATTCACCCCTCCACTTT
TRBV5-1,TRBJ1-1,15,.,.,CASSLIPQGGTEAFF,TGCGCCAGCAGCCTAATCCCGCAGGGAGGCACTGAAGCTTTCTTT
TRBV5-1,TRBJ2-2,17,.,.,CASSRRPGTQNTGELFF,TGCGCCAGCAGCCGGAGACCCGGGACTCAGAACACCGGGGAGCTGTTTTTT
TRBV9,TRBJ2-2,21,.,TRBD1,CASSVEGTAGQGQVRGGELFF,TGTGCCAGCAGCGTAGAAGGAACGGCGGGACAGGGTCAGGTTCGCGGCGGGGAGCTGTTTTTT
TRBV10-3,TRBJ2-7,14,.,TRBD1,CAISGVDRGREQYF,TGTGCCATCAGTGGTGTGGACAGGGGACGAGAGCAGTACTTC
TRBV9,TRBJ2-1,15,.,TRBD2,CASSISGRAGNEQFF,TGTGCCAGCAGCATCAGCGGGAGGGCCGGCAATGAGCAGTTCTTC
TRBV5-6,TRBJ2-7,11,.,.,CASTDTYEQYF,TGTGCCAGCACTGACACCTACGAGCAGTACTTC
TRBV19,TRBJ2-3,12,.,.,CASWGEADTQYF,TGTGCCAGCTGGGGAGAAGCAGATACGCAGTATTTT
TRBV5-1,TRBJ1-1,14,.,.,CASSFTGLLSEAFF,TGCGCCAGCAGTTTTACAGGGTTACTCTCTGAAGCTTTCTTT
TRBV6-6,TRBJ1-5,16,.,.,CASSPPGDAGHQPQHF,TGTGCCAGCAGCCCCCCGGGGGACGCGGGGCATCAGCCCCAGCATTTT
TRBV6-1,TRBJ2-5,17,.,TRBD2,CASSDLAELWGQETQYF,TGTGCCAGCAGTGACCTAGCGGAATTATGGGGCCAAGAGACCCAGTACTTC
TRBV7-8,TRBJ1-1,15,once,.,CASSLPESGYTEAFF,TGTGCCAGCAGCTTACCGGAGTCTGGTTACACTGAAGCTTTCTTT
TRBV5-6,TRBJ1-6,11,.,.,CASSLRGPLHF,TGTGCCAGCAGCTTGAGGGGGCCCCTCCACTTT
TRBV5-8,TRBJ2-1,14,.,TRBD2,CASSAGGTVAEQFF,TGTGCCAGCAGCGCGGGGGGAACAGTCGCAGAGCAGTTCTTC
TRBV11-3,TRBJ1-1,15,once,TRBD1,CASSLGTGVNTEAFF,TGTGCCAGCAGCTTAGGGACAGGCGTGAACACTGAAGCTTTCTTT